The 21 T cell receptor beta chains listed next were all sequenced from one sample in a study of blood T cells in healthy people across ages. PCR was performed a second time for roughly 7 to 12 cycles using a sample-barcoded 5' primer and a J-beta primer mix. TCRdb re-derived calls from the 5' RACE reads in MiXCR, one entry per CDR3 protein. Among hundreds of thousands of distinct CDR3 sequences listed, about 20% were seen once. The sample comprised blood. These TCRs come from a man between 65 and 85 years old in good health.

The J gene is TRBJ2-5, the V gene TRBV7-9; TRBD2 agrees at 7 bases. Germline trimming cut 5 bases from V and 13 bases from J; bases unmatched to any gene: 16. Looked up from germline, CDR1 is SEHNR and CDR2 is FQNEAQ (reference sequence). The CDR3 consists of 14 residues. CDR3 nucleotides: TGTGCCAGCAGCCCACCGGAGCGGGGATGGGAACTGTACTTC. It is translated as CASSPPERGWELYF.

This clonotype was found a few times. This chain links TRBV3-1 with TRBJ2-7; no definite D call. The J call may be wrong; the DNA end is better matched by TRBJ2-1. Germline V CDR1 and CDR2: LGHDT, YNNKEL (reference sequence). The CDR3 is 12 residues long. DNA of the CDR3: TGTGCCAGCAGCCACGATTACGGTGAGCAGTTCTTC. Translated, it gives CASSHDYGEQFF.

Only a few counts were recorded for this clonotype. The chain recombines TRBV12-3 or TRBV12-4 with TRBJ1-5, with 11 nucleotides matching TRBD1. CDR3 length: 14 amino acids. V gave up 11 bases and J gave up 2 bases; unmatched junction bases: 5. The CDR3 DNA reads TGTGCCCGGACAGGGGGCAGTGGCAATCAGCCCCAGCATTTT. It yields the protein CARTGGSGNQPQHF.

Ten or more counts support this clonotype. The CDR3 loop is CASSLGLAGVSEQYV. DNA for the CDR3: TGTGCCAGCAGCTTGGGGTTAGCGGGAGTAAGCGAGCAGTACGTC. This rearrangement joins TRBV7-2 to TRBJ2-5; 9 positions match TRBD2. Gene TRBJ2-7 matches the end of the DNA better, so the J call may be wrong. The CDR3 covers 15 residues. Germline V gives CDR1 SGHTA, CDR2 FQGNSA.

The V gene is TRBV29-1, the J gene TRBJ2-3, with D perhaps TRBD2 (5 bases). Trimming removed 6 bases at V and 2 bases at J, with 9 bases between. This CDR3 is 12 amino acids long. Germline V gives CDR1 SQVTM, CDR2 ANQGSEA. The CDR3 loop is CSVATNTDTQYF. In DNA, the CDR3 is TGCAGCGTGGCGACTAACACAGATACGCAGTATTTT.

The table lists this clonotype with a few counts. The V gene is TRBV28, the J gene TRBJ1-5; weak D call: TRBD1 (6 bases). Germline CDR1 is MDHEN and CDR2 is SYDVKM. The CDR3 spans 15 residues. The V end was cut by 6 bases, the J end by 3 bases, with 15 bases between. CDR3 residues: CASSLQGLNNQPQHF. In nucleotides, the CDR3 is TGTGCCAGCAGCCTACAGGGTCTTAACAATCAGCCCCAGCATTTT.

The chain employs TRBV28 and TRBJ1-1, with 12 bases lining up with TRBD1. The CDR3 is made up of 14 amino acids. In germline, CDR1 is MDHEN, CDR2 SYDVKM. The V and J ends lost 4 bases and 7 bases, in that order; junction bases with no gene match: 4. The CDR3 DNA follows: TGTGCCAGCAGTTCGAGGGACAGGGGGCTTGAAGCTTTCTTT. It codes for CASSSRDRGLEAFF.

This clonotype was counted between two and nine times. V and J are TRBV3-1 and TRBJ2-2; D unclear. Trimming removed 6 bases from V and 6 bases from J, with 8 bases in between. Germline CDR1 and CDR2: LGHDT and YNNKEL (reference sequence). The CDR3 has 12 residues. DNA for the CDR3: TGTGCCAGCAGAGAGTTTGCCGGGGAGCTGTTTTTT. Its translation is CASREFAGELFF. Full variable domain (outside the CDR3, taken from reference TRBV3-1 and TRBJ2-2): DTAVSQTPKYLVTQMGNDKSIKCEQNLGHDTMYWYKQDSKKFLKIMFSYNNKELIINETVPNRFSPKSPDKAHLNLHINSLELGDSAVYFCASREFAGELFFGEGSRLTVL.

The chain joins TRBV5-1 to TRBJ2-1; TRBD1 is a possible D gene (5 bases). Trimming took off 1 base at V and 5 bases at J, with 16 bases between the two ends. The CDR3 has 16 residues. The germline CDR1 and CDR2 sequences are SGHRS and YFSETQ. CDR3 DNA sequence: TGCGCCAGCAGCTTGTTCAGGGCTACAGCTAACAATGAGCAGTTCTTC. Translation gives CASSLFRATANNEQFF.

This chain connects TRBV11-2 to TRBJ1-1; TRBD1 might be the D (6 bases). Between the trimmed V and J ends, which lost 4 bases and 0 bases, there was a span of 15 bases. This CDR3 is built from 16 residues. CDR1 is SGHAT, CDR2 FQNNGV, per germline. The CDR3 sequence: CASSSAGGYLNTEAFF. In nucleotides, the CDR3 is TGTGCCAGCAGCTCCGCCGGGGGCTATCTGAACACTGAAGCTTTCTTT. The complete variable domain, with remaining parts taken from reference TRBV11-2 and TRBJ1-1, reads EAGVAQSPRYKIIEKRQSVAFWCNPISGHATLYWYQQILGQGPKLLIQFQNNGVVDDSQLPKDRFSAERLKGVDSTLKIQPAKLEDSAVYLCASSSAGGYLNTEAFFGQGTRLTVV.

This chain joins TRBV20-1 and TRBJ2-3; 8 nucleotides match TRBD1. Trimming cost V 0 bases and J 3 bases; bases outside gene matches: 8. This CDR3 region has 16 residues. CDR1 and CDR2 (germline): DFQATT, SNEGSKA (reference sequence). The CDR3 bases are TGCAGTGCTAGAGACTCAAGGACAGGGACAACAGATACGCAGTATTTT. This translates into CSARDSRTGTTDTQYF.

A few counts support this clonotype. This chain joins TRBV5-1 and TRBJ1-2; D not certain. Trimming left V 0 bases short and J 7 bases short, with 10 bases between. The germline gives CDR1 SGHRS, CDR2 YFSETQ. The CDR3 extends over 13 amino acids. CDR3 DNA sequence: TGCGCCAGCAGCTTGGGGCAGGACCGTGGCTACACCTTC. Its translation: CASSLGQDRGYTF.

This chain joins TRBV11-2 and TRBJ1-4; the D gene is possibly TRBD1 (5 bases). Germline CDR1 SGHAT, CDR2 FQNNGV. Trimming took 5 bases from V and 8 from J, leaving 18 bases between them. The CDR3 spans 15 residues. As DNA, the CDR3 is TGTGCCAGCAGCCCCCTATGGGGGGGGAGCGAAAAACTGTTTTTT. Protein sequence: CASSPLWGGSEKLFF.

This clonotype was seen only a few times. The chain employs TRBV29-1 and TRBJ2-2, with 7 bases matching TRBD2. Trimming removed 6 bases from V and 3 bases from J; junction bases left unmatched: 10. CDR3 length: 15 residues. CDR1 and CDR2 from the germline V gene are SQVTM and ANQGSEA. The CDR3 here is CSVRGASGYTGELFF. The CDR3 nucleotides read TGCAGCGTAAGGGGAGCTAGCGGCTACACCGGGGAGCTGTTTTTT.

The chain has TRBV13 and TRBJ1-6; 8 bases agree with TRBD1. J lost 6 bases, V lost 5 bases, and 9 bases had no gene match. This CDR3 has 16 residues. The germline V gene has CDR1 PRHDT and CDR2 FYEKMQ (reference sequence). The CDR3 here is CASSLGQGPPNSPLHF. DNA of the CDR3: TGTGCCAGCAGCCTTGGACAGGGCCCGCCTAATTCACCCCTCCACTTT.

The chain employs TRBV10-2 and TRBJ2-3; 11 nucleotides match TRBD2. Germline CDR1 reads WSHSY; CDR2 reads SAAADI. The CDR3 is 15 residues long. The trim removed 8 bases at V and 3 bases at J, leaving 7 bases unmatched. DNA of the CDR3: TGCGCCAGCGGAACACTAGCGGGGGCGACAGATACGCAGTATTTT. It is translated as CASGTLAGATDTQYF.

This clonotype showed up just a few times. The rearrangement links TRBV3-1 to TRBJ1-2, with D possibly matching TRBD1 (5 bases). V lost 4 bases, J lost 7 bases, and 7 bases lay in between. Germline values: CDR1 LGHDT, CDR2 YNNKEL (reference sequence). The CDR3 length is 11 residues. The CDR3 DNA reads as TGTGCCAGCAGCCGGGGGTTTGGCTACACCTTC. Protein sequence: CASSRGFGYTF.

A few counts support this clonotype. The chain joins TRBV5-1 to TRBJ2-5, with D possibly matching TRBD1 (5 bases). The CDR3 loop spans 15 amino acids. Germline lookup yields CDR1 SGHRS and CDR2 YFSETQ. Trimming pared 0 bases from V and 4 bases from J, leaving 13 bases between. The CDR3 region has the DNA TGCGCCAGCAGCTTGGTAAATCAGGGTGGAGAGACCCAGTACTTC. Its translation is CASSLVNQGGETQYF. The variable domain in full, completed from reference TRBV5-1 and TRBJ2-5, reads KAGVTQTPRYLIKTRGQQVTLSCSPISGHRSVSWYQQTPGQGLQFLFEYFSETQRNKGNFPGRFSGRQFSNSRSEMNVSTLELGDSALYLCASSLVNQGGETQYFGPGTRLLVL.

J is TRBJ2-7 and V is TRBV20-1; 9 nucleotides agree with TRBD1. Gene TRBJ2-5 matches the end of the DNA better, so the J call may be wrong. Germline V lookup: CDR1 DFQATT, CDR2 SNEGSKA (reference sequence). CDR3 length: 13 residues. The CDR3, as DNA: TGCAGTGCCTACAGGGGGCAGAGAAAGACCCAGTACTTC. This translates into CSAYRGQRKTQYF.

The CDR3 nucleotides read TGCAGTGCCACCCGGACTAGCGGGGGCGAGCAGTACTTC. It codes for CSATRTSGGEQYF. This chain joins TRBV20-1 and TRBJ2-5; TRBD2 matches at 13 bases. The J call is uncertain, as TRBJ2-7 better fits the DNA end. In germline, CDR1 is DFQATT, CDR2 SNEGSKA (reference sequence). This CDR3 is 13 amino acids long.

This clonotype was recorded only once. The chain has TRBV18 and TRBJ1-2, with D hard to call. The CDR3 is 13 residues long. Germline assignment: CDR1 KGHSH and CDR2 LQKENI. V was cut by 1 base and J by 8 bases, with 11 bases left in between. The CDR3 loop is CASSPQGFGGYTF. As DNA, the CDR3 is TGTGCCAGCTCACCACAGGGCTTCGGGGGCTACACCTTC.